What follows are 24 T cell receptor beta chains derived from one specimen sequenced in a study of regulatory T cells in long-lasting Graves disease (dated by TCRdb to the early 2020s). The library was generated by multiplex PCR. Instrument on record: Illumina HiSeq 4000. To build TCR beta libraries, CDR3 regions were amplified by Arm-PCR using iRepertoire HTBI primers. TCRdb trimmed public reads at Q25 via fastp, called clones via MiXCR and kept in-frame beta chains. Identical CDR3 protein sequences are pooled into one entry, listed with their most common genes and DNA. Recorded for this sample are 400,000 to 450,000 distinct CDR3 sequences; roughly 15% of them occurred a single time. In total, the top ten clones hold about 10% of the sample. The time point label on this specimen signifies: newly diagnosed GD, antithyroid drugs for less than 3 months. For both TCR sequencing and RNA sequencing, RNA was extracted from PBMCs using TRIzol.

These data also featured in a second study, about T cells in Graves' hyperthyroidism and ophthalmopathy.

The sample here was peripheral blood mononuclear cells (PBMCs), taken at new diagnosis, from a patient treated with antithyroid drugs. These receptors originate from a woman aged 30 to 39 with Graves disease. Donor details come from another sample of the same person, matched by shared clones.

The sample holds many counts of this clonotype. The chain carries TRBV12-3 or TRBV12-4 and TRBJ2-5, with TRBD2 as a possible D gene (6 bases). The V end lost 6 bases, the J end lost 5 bases, and 22 bases lay between the germline ends. The CDR3 loop spans 16 amino acids. The CDR3 loop is CASRLIWGDHRETQYF. In DNA form, the CDR3 reads TGTGCCAGCAGACTCATTTGGGGGGACCATAGGGAGACCCAGTACTTC.

This clonotype was picked up many times. V gene TRBV11-1 combines with J gene TRBJ1-4, with unresolved D. This CDR3 spans 15 amino acids. V lost 5 bases and J 0 bases, leaving 10 bases between the germline ends. CDR1 is SGHAT and CDR2 is FQDESV in the germline V gene (reference sequence). The CDR3 coding sequence is TGTGCCAGCAGCCTCCATTCGGCAACTAATGAAAAACTGTTTTTT. It specifies CASSLHSATNEKLFF.

This clonotype was detected ten times or more. V is TRBV11-2 and J is TRBJ2-1; TRBD1 matches at 9 bases. The CDR3 has 13 amino acids. Germline loops: CDR1 SGHAT, CDR2 FQNNGV. V shed 1 base, J shed 9 bases, and the junction held 1 base outside the gene matches. Here the CDR3 reads CASSLGQGVEQFF. Here the CDR3 DNA reads TGTGCCAGCAGCTTAGGACAGGGGGTTGAGCAGTTCTTC.

This sequence joins TRBV7-9 and TRBJ1-2; 7 bases map to TRBD1. The CDR3 consists of 16 residues. CDR1 SEHNR and CDR2 FQNEAQ come from the germline V gene (reference sequence). Trimming cost V 2 bases and J 1 base; bases outside gene matches: 7. Here the CDR3 reads CASSLFPNRGNYGYTF. The DNA for the CDR3 is TGTGCCAGCAGCTTATTCCCCAACAGGGGTAACTATGGCTACACCTTC.

This clonotype came up many times. The V and J genes are TRBV20-1 and TRBJ2-2; 10 bases fit TRBD1. Unmatched junction bases numbered 6, after V lost 3 bases and J lost 5 bases. The CDR3 totals 15 residues. Germline CDR1 is DFQATT and CDR2 is SNEGSKA (reference sequence). The chain's CDR3 is CSASRGQGLTGELFF. CDR3 nucleotide sequence: TGCAGTGCTAGCCGGGGACAGGGGTTAACCGGGGAGCTGTTTTTT.

This clonotype was observed at least ten times. The chain recombines TRBV12-3 or TRBV12-4 with TRBJ1-4; D is undetermined. CDR3 length: 12 residues. The V end was cut by 6 bases, the J end by 4 bases, with 6 bases between. Here the CDR3 reads CASSQNNEKLFF. CDR3 sequence (DNA): TGTGCCAGCAGCCAGAATAATGAAAAACTGTTTTTT.

The chain is built from TRBV9 and TRBJ2-1; TRBD2 aligns across 8 bases. Trimming at V came to 0 bases and at J to 0 bases, leaving 2 bases not matched to a gene. The V gene's germline CDR1 is SGDLS and CDR2 YYNGEE. The CDR3 spans 16 residues. CDR3 nucleotide sequence: TGTGCCAGCAGCGTAGGGAGCGGGAGCTCCTACAATGAGCAGTTCTTC. Translating it yields CASSVGSGSSYNEQFF.

The gene calls are TRBV19 and TRBJ2-7; 11 positions agree with TRBD2. The CDR3 consists of 17 residues. Germline values: CDR1 LNHDA, CDR2 SQIVND (reference sequence). The J segment lost 3 bases and the V segment lost 5 bases, leaving 12 bases of the junction unmatched. This CDR3 is CASSPRHGTSGDYEQYF. CDR3 DNA sequence: TGTGCCAGTAGTCCTCGGCACGGGACTAGCGGAGACTACGAGCAGTACTTC. The variable domain in full, completed from reference TRBV19 and TRBJ2-7, reads DGGITQSPKYLFRKEGQNVTLSCEQNLNHDAMYWYRQDPGQGLRLIYYSQIVNDFQKGDIAEGYSVSREKKESFPLTVTSAQKNPTAFYLCASSPRHGTSGDYEQYFGPGTRLTVT.

The table lists this clonotype with many counts. The chain uses TRBV7-9 and TRBJ2-7; D remains unclear. Germline assignment: CDR1 SEHNR and CDR2 FQNEAQ (reference sequence). The V end lost 1 base, the J end lost 7 bases, and 14 bases lay between the germline ends. The CDR3 has 14 residues. In nucleotides, the CDR3 is TGTGCCAGCAGCTTAGAGTCCCTCTCCGGGGAGCAGTACTTC. It codes for CASSLESLSGEQYF.

This sequence joins TRBV10-1 and TRBJ2-2; TRBD1 is a possible D gene (5 bases). The CDR3 contains 13 residues. Trimming took 6 bases from V and 6 from J, leaving 11 bases between them. Germline V CDR1 and CDR2: WNHNN, SYGVQD (reference sequence). The CDR3 here is CASRQDSPGELFF. The CDR3 DNA sequence: TGCGCCAGCAGACAGGATTCCCCCGGGGAGCTGTTTTTT.

With respect to this clonotype: A much larger clone lies one base from this, so it may be a read error. This chain connects TRBV28 to TRBJ2-7, with D possibly being TRBD2 (7 bases). Germline values: CDR1 MDHEN, CDR2 SYDVKM. Trimming stripped 6 bases from V and 6 bases from J, with 15 bases between. The length of the CDR3 is 13 residues. The CDR3 bases are TGTGCCAGCAGGGGGGGGGGGACACGCGAGCAGTACTTC. This codes for CASRGGGTREQYF.

This clonotype was seen repeatedly, ten times or more. The CDR3 loop reads CASSPISPGPYEQYF. CDR3 bases: TGTGCCAGCAGTCCAATCTCCCCCGGGCCATACGAGCAGTACTTC. The rearrangement links TRBV28 to TRBJ2-7; no clear D. Germline V CDR1 and CDR2: MDHEN, SYDVKM. Trimming took 5 bases from V and 4 from J, leaving 18 bases between them. The CDR3 sequence is 15 residues long.

This chain links TRBV3-1 with TRBJ2-7; 9 positions match TRBD2. This CDR3 comprises 13 residues. Germline CDR1 reads LGHDT; CDR2 reads YNNKEL (reference sequence). Losses at the gene ends were 8 bases for V and 3 bases for J; bases not matched to a gene: 5. DNA of the CDR3: TGTGCCAGCCGAGATAGCGGGAGCTACGAGCAGTACTTC. Translation: CASRDSGSYEQYF.

This clonotype was observed a handful of times. V and J are TRBV19 and TRBJ1-2; D may be TRBD1 (6 bases). Germline-derived CDR1 and CDR2 are LNHDA and SQIVND (reference sequence). V gave up 3 bases and J gave up 4 bases, with 15 bases separating them. This CDR3 region has 15 residues. Here the CDR3 DNA reads TGTGCCAGTAGTATGAGGGGACAAATACTCTATGGCTACACCTTC. Amino acid sequence: CASSMRGQILYGYTF.

Many counts were recorded for this clonotype. In nucleotides, the CDR3 is TGTGCCAGCAGCGTCTGGGACAGCCAAGAGACCCAGTACTTC. This sequence encodes CASSVWDSQETQYF. The V call is TRBV3-1, the J call TRBJ2-5, with TRBD1 identical over 7 bases. CDR3 length equals 14 residues. With V trimmed by 5 bases and J by 1 base, 4 bases remained unmatched. The germline V gene encodes CDR1 LGHDT and CDR2 YNNKEL (reference sequence).

The chain uses TRBV28 and TRBJ1-2; D uncertain. This CDR3 is built from 8 residues. Trimming pared 10 bases from V and 7 bases from J, leaving 4 bases between. Germline loops: CDR1 MDHEN, CDR2 SYDVKM. As DNA, the CDR3 is TGTGCCATAGGTGGCTACACCTTC. It is translated as CAIGGYTF.

This chain links TRBV7-3 with TRBJ2-7; maybe TRBD2 (6 bases). The CDR3 is 16 residues long. V dropped 3 bases and J dropped 0 bases, with 15 bases sitting between them. CDR1 and CDR2 from the germline V gene are SGHTA and FQGTGA. The CDR3 nucleotides read TGTGCCAGCAGCTTGGGGTCGCGGGAAAGCTCCTACGAGCAGTACTTC. Its protein is CASSLGSRESSYEQYF.

This clonotype was seen at least ten times. It may be a read error: a sequence one base away is much more abundant. The V and J genes are TRBV20-1 and TRBJ2-7, with 14 bases matching TRBD2. Germline V gene lookup returns CDR1 DFQATT and CDR2 SNEGSKA (reference sequence). The V gene end was trimmed by 0 bases and the J gene end by 4 bases; junction bases not matched to a gene: 2. The CDR3 contains 15 residues. The CDR3 DNA sequence: TGCAGTGCTAGAGACGGGACTAGCGGGAGTTACGAGCAGTACTTC. As protein: CSARDGTSGSYEQYF.

This clonotype turned up a few times. The chain carries TRBV5-1 and TRBJ2-4; D ambiguous. V was pared by 0 bases and J by 0 bases, with 10 bases between. This CDR3 contains 16 residues. Germline-derived CDR1 and CDR2 are SGHRS and YFSETQ. DNA of the CDR3: TGCGCCAGCAGCTTGGACGGTGATAGAGCCAAAAACATTCAGTACTTC. It encodes CASSLDGDRAKNIQYF.

Comment on this clonotype: A read error is possible here, since a much larger clone lies one base away. The chain has TRBV9 and TRBJ1-2, with no clear D. CDR3 length: 13 amino acids. V lost 0 bases to trimming and J lost 3 bases, with 6 bases between them. Germline V gene lookup returns CDR1 SGDLS and CDR2 YYNGEE. CDR3 DNA: TGTGCCAGCAGCGTAGGGGAGGACTATGGCTACACCTTC. Amino acid sequence: CASSVGEDYGYTF.

The chain couples TRBV6-4 to TRBJ1-6; tentatively, D is TRBD1 (5 bases). V lost 6 bases and J 8 bases, leaving 14 bases between the germline ends. The CDR3 loop spans 14 amino acids. CDR1 is MRHNA and CDR2 is SNTAGT in the germline V gene. In nucleotides, the CDR3 is TGTGCCAGCAGAAATAGGGGAATGGATTCACCCCTCCACTTT. Translation: CASRNRGMDSPLHF.

In its sample, this clonotype was seen many times. The chain links TRBV19 to TRBJ2-2; 7 bases line up with TRBD2. The CDR3 spans 14 residues. J lost 4 bases, V lost 7 bases, and 6 bases had no gene match. Germline CDR1 and CDR2: LNHDA and SQIVND (reference sequence). CDR3 bases: TGTGCCAGTATAACGGGAGGTCTCACCGGGGAGCTGTTTTTT. Amino acids: CASITGGLTGELFF.

This clonotype was counted at least ten times. V and J are TRBV5-4 and TRBJ2-1; 7 positions agree with TRBD2. Germline values: CDR1 SGHNT, CDR2 YYREEE (reference sequence). This CDR3 spans 14 amino acids. Trimming at V came to 2 bases and at J to 8 bases, leaving 7 bases not matched to a gene. CDR3 nucleotide sequence: TGTGCCAGCAGCTTACGAGCGGGGTGGGATGAGCAGTTCTTC. This codes for CASSLRAGWDEQFF. The full variable domain, rest sourced from reference TRBV5-4 and TRBJ2-1, is ETGVTQSPTHLIKTRGQQVTLRCSSQSGHNTVSWYQQALGQGPQFIFQYYREEENGRGNFPPRFSGLQFPNYSSELNVNALELDDSALYLCASSLRAGWDEQFFGPGTRLTVL.

This clonotype was seen a few times. The chain is built from TRBV5-1 and TRBJ2-3; D is ambiguous. Germline V lookup: CDR1 SGHRS, CDR2 YFSETQ. This CDR3 comprises 15 residues. Trimming cost V 3 bases and J 2 bases, with 13 bases left between them. For the CDR3, the DNA is TGCGCCAGCAGCTCCGGTGCAAAATCCACAGATACGCAGTATTTT. Encoded protein: CASSSGAKSTDTQYF.